This TCR beta chain was retrieved from a study of cytomegalovirus exposure and HLA in healthy donors. Study overall: Out of roughly 170 million T cells, an earlier analysis found some 120 million unique TCR beta sequences in total.

PCR involved 60 Vbeta and 13 Jbeta primers. TCRdb's copy holds only in-frame clones and misses some; the assay was immunoSEQ multiplex PCR. The sample carries around 150,000 clones, 80% to 90% recorded once. The CDR3 contains 14 residues. Trimming removed 6 bases from V and 3 bases from J; junction bases left unmatched: 3. Germline V gives CDR1 SEHNR, CDR2 FQNEAQ (reference sequence). This clonotype originated in a man between 18 and 29 years old in good health and CMV-seropositive. V usage is TRBV7-9 and J usage is TRBJ1-5; 9 bases align to TRBD1. The sample comprised PBMCs. CDR3 coding DNA: TGTGCCAGCAGTACAGGGGGCGCCAATCAGCCCCAGCATTTT. It is translated as CASSTGGANQPQHF.